The present T cell receptor (beta chain) was sequenced within a study of neurological immune-mediated disorders. Study-wide findings and caveats: On phylogenetic grouping, the repertoires of 18 of 34 multiple sclerosis patients fell within one related-CDR3 cluster, constituting a possible signature. In HTLV-1-associated myelopathy, TCR clonal expansion was greatest, whereas multiple sclerosis had the least, falling below healthy controls.

Worth noting for this clonotype: What it recognizes is unknown.

The CDR3 covers 15 residues. CDR1 and CDR2 from the germline V gene are DFQATT and SNEGSKA (reference sequence). V trimming: 3 bases; J trimming: 5 bases; junction bases outside the gene matches: 13. TCRdb passed the 5' RACE reads through MiXCR, listing each CDR3 protein once. The repertoire has approximately 26,000 distinct CDR3 sequences, approximately 3.2% of them found once; the top ten carry approximately 6.7%. J is TRBJ2-7 and V is TRBV20-1, with 7 positions matching TRBD2. The TCR originated in a woman aged 25 to 39 with multiple sclerosis. The sequenced sample was PBMCs. The DNA for the CDR3 is TGCAGTGCTAGGAGAATGGTGGGAGGGTCCCACGAGCAGTACTTC. It encodes CSARRMVGGSHEQYF.